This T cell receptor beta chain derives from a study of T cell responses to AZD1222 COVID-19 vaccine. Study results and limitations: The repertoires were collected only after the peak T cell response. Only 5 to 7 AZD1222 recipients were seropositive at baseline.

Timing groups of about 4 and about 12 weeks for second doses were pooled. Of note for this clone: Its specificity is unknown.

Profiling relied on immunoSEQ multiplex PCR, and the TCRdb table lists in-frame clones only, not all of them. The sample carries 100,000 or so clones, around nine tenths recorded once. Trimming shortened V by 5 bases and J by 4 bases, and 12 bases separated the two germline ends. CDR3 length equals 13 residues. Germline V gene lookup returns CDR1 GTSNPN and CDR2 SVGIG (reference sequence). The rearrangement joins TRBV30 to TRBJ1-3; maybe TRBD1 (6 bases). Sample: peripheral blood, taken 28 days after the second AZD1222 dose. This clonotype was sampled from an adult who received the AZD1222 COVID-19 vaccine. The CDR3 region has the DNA TGTGCCTGGCAGACAGGTCCGGGAAACACCATATATTTT. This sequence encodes CAWQTGPGNTIYF.